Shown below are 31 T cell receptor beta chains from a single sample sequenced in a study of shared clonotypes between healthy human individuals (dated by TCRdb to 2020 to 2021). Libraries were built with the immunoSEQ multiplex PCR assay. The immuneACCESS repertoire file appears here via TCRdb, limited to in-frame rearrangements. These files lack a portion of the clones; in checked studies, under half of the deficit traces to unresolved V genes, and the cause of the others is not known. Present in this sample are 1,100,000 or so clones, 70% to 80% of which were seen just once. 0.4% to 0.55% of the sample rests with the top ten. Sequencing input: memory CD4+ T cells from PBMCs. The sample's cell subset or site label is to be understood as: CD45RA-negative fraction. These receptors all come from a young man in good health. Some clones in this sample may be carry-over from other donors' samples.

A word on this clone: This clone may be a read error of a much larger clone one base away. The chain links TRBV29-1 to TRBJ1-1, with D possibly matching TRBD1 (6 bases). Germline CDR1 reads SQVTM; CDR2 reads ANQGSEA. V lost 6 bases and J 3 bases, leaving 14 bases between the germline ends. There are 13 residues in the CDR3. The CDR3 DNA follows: TGCAGCGTCGCTAGGGCAGGGGACACTGAAGCTTTCTTT. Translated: CSVARAGDTEAFF. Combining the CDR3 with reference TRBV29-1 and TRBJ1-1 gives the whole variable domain SAVISQKPSRDICQRGTSLTIQCQVDSQVTMMFWYRQQPGQSLTLIATANQGSEATYESGFVIDKFPISRPNLTFSTLTVSNMSPEDSSIYLCSVARAGDTEAFFGQGTRLTVV.

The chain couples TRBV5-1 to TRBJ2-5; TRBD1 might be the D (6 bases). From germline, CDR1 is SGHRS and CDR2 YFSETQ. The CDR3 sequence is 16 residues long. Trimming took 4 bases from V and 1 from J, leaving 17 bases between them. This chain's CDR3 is CASSGRGPGPQETQYF. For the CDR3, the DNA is TGCGCCAGCAGCGGCAGGGGTCCAGGGCCCCAAGAGACCCAGTACTTC.

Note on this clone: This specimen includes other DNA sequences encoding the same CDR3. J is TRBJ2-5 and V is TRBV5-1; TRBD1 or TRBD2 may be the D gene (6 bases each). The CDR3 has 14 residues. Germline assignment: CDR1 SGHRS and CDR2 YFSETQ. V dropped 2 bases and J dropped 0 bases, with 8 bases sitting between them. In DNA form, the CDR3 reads TGCGCCAGCAGCTTAGGGGGGAACCAAGAGACCCAGTACTTC. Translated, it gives CASSLGGNQETQYF. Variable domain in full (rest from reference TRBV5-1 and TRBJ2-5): KAGVTQTPRYLIKTRGQQVTLSCSPISGHRSVSWYQQTPGQGLQFLFEYFSETQRNKGNFPGRFSGRQFSNSRSEMNVSTLELGDSALYLCASSLGGNQETQYFGPGTRLLVL.

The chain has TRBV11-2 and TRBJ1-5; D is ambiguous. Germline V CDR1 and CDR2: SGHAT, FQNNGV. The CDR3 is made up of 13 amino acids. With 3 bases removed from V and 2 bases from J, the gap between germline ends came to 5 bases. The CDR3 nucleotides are TGTGCCAGCAGCTTCAGTGGCAATCAGCCCCAGCATTTT. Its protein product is CASSFSGNQPQHF.

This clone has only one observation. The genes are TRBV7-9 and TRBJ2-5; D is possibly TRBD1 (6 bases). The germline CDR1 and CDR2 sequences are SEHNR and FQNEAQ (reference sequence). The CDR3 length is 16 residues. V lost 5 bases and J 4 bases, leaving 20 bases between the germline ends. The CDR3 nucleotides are TGTGCCAGCAGCGCTTACACAGGGTTCGGGGCAGAGACCCAGTACTTC. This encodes CASSAYTGFGAETQYF.

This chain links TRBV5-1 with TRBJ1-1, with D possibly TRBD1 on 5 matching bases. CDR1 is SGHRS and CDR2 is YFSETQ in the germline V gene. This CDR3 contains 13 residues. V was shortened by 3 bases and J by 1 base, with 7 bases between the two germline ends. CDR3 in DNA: TGCGCCAGCAGCTACGACAGGAACACTGAAGCTTTCTTT. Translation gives CASSYDRNTEAFF.

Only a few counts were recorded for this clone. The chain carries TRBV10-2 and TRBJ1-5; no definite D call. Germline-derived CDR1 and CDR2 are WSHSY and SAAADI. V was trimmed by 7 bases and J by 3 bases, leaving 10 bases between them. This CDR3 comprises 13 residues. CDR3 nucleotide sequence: TGCGCCAGCACTGGGAGCCCCAATCAGCCCCAGCATTTT. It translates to CASTGSPNQPQHF.

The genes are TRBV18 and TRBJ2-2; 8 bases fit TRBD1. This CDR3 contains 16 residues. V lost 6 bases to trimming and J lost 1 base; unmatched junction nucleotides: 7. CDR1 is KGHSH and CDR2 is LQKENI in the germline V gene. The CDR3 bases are TGTGCCAGCTCCCCAGGACAGGGAGGGAACACCGGGGAGCTGTTTTTT. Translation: CASSPGQGGNTGELFF.

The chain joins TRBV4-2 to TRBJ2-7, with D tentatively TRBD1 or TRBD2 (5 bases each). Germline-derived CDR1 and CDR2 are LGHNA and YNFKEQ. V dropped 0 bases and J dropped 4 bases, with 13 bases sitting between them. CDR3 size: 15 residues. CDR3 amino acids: CASSQDVGREYEQYF. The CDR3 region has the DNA TGTGCCAGCAGCCAAGACGTTGGCAGGGAGTACGAGCAGTACTTC.

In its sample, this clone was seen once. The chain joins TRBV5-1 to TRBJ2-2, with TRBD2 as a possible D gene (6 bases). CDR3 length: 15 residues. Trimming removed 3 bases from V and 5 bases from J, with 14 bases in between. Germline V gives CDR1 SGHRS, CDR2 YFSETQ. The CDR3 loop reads CASSSSGGETGELFF. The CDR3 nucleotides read TGCGCCAGCAGCTCATCGGGCGGGGAGACCGGGGAGCTGTTTTTT.

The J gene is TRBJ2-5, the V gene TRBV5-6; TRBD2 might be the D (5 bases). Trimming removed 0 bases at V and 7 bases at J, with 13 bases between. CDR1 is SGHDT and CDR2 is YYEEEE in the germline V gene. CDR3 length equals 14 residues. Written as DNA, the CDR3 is TGTGCCAGCAGCTTGGGGCGGGTAGTTTTGACCCAGTACTTC. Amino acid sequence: CASSLGRVVLTQYF. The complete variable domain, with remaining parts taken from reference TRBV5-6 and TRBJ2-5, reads DAGVTQSPTHLIKTRGQQVTLRCSPKSGHDTVSWYQQALGQGPQFIFQYYEEEERQRGNFPDRFSGHQFPNYSSELNVNALLLGDSALYLCASSLGRVVLTQYFGPGTRLLVL.

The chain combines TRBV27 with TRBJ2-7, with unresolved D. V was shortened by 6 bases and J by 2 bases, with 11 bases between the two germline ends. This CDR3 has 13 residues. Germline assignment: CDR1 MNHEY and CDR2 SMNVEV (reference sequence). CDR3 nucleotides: TGTGCCAGCAGCTTGGACGAAACCTACGAGCAGTACTTC. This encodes CASSLDETYEQYF.

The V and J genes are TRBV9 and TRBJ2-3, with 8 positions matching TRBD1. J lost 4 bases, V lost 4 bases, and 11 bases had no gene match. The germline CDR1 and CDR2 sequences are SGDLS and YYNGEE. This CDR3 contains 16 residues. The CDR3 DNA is TGTGCCAGCAGCCCCCTGGGGGACAGGCGAGCAGATACGCAGTATTTT. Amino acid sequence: CASSPLGDRRADTQYF.

Written as DNA, the CDR3 is TGCGCCAGCAGCCAGGGACAGGGCTTTATAGGAGGTGGCTACACCTTC. Translation gives CASSQGQGFIGGGYTF. The chain is built from TRBV4-1 and TRBJ1-2; 9 bases line up with TRBD1. The V segment lost 3 bases and the J segment 7 bases; nucleotides outside the gene matches: 12. This CDR3 is built from 16 residues. Germline values: CDR1 MGHRA, CDR2 YSYEKL.

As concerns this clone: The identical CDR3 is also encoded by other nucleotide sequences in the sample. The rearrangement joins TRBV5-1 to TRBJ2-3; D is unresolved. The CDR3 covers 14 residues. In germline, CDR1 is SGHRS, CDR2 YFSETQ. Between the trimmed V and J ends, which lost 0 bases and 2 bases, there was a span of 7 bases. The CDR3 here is CASSLGQITDTQYF. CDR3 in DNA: TGCGCCAGCAGCTTGGGGCAGATCACAGATACGCAGTATTTT.

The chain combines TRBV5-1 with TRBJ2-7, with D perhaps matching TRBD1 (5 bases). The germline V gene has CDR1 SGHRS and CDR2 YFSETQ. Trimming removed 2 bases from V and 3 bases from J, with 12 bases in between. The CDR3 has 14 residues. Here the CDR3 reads CASSFIVDSYEQYF. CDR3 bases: TGCGCCAGCAGCTTCATAGTTGACAGCTACGAGCAGTACTTC.

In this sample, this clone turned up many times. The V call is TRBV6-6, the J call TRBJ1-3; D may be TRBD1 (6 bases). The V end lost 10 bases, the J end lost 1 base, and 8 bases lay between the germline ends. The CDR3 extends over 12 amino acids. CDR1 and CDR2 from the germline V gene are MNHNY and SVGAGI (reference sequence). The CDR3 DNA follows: TGTGCCACCAGGGGTTCTGGAAACACCATATATTTT. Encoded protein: CATRGSGNTIYF.

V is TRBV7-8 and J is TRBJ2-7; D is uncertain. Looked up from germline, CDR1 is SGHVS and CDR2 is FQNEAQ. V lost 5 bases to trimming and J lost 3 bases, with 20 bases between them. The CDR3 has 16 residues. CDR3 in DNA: TGTGCCAGCAGCACAGTGGGGAAGGGTACGATCTACGAGCAGTACTTC. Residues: CASSTVGKGTIYEQYF.

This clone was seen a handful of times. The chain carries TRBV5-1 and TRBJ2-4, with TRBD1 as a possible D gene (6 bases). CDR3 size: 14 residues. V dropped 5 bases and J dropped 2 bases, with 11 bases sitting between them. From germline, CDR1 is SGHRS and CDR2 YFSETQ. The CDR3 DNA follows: TGCGCCAGCAGAACGCAGGGGCCCAAAAACATTCAGTACTTC. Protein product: CASRTQGPKNIQYF.

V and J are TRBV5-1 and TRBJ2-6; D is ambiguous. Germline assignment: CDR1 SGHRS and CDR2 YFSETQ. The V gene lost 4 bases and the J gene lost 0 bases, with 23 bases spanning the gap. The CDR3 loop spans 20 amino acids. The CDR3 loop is CASSRGPLFQANSGANVLTF. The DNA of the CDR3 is TGCGCCAGCAGCCGTGGGCCCCTATTTCAGGCAAACTCTGGGGCCAACGTCCTGACTTTC.

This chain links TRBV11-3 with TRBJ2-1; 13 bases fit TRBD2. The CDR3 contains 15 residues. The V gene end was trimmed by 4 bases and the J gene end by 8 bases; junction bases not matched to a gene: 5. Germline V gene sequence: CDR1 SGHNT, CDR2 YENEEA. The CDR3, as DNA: TGTGCCAGCAGCTCACTAGCGGGAGGGCCTTATGAGCAGTTCTTC. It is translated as CASSSLAGGPYEQFF. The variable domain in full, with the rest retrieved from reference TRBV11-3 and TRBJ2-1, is EAGVVQSPRYKIIEKKQPVAFWCNPISGHNTLYWYLQNLGQGPELLIRYENEEAVDDSQLPKDRFSAERLKGVDSTLKIQPAELGDSAVYLCASSSLAGGPYEQFFGPGTRLTVL.

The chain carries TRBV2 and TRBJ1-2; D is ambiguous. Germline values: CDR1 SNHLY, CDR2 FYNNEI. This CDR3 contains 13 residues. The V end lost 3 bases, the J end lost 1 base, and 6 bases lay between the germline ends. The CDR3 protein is CASSDGSNYGYTF. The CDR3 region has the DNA TGTGCCAGCAGTGATGGCAGTAACTATGGCTACACCTTC.

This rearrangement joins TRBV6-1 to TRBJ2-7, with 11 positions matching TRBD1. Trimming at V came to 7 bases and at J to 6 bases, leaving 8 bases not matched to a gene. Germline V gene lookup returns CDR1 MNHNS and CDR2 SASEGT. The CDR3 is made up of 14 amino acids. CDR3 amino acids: CASITTGTGGEQYF. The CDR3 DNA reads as TGTGCCAGCATTACTACCGGGACAGGGGGCGAGCAGTACTTC.

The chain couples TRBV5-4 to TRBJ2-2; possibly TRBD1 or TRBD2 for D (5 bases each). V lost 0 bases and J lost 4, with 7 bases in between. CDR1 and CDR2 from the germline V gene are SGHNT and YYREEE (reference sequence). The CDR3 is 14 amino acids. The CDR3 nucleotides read TGTGCCAGCAGCTTGGAGGGGAGCACCGGGGAGCTGTTTTTT. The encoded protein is CASSLEGSTGELFF.

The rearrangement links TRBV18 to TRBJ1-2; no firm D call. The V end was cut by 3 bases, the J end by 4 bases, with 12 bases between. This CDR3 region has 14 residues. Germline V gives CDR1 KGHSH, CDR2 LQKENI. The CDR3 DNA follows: TGTGCCAGCTCACCGGAAGTTTTGGGCTATGGCTACACCTTC. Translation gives CASSPEVLGYGYTF.

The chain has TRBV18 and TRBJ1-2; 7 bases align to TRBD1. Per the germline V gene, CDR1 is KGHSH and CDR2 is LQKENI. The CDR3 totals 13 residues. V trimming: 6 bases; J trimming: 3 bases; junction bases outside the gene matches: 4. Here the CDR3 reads CASSLGQDYGYTF. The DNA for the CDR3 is TGTGCCAGCTCGTTAGGACAGGACTATGGCTACACCTTC.

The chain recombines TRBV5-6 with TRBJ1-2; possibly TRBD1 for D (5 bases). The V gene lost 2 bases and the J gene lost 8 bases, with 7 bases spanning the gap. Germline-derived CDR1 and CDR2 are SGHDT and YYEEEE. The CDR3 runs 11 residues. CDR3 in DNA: TGTGCCAGCAGCTTCGGACAAGGCTACACCTTC. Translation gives CASSFGQGYTF.

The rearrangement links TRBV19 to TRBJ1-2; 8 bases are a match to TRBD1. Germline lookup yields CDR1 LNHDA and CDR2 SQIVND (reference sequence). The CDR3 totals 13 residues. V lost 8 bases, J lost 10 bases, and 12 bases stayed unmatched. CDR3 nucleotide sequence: TGTGCCAGTTCCCCGGGACAGGCGGCTTCCTACACCTTC. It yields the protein CASSPGQAASYTF.

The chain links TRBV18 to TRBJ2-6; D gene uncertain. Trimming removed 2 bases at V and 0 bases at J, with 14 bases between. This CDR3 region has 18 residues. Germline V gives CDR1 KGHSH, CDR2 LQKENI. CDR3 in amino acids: CASSPIEVPYSGANVLTF. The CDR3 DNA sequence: TGTGCCAGCTCACCAATAGAGGTTCCATACTCTGGGGCCAACGTCCTGACTTTC.

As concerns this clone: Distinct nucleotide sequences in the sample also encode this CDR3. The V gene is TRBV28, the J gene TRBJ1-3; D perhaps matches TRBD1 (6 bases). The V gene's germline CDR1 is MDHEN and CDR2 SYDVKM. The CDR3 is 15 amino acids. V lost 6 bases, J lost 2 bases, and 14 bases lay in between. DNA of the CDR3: TGTGCCAGCAGCCTCCTACAGGGAACTGGAAACACCATATATTTT. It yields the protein CASSLLQGTGNTIYF.

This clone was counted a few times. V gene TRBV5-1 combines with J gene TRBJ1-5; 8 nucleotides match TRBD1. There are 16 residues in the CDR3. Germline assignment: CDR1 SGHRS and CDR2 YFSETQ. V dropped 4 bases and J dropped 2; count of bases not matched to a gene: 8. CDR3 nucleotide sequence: TGCGCCAGCAGCCTGACAGGGGAGAAAGGCAATCAGCCCCAGCATTTT. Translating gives CASSLTGEKGNQPQHF.